Listed here is a single TCR beta chain. Antigen specificity is unknown. A second PCR of 7 to 11 cycles used a sample-barcoded 5' primer and a J-beta primer mix. TCRdb reanalysed the 5' RACE reads using MiXCR and keeps one entry per CDR3 protein. In the table there are some 760,000 distinct CDR3 sequences, 25% of which are singletons. There are 13 residues in the CDR3. Trimming cost V 4 bases and J 2 bases, with 7 bases left between them. This specimen comes from a study of blood T cells in healthy people across ages. Findings and caveats of the study: Long-lived donors had more naive CD4+ cells and higher diversity than aged donors.

This same sample was also taken into another study, of T cells of mothers and their children. That work contributes: All donors were healthy and Caucasian; they were a few mothers and their six children. Overlap in related mother-child pairs always slightly exceeded unrelated pairs, never significantly.

Sequences were obtained from blood. The V and J genes are TRBV12-3 or TRBV12-4 and TRBJ2-3; the D is unclear. This TCR was recovered from a boy aged 5-17 years in good health. The CDR3 spells CASSYGTTDTQYF. The CDR3 region has the DNA TGTGCCAGCAGTTACGGAACCACAGATACGCAGTATTTT.